This TCR beta chain was sequenced in a study of metastatic and nonmetastatic thyroid tumors. This clone was seen only a few times. TCRdb reanalyzed the PCR reads via MiXCR. The sample consists of roughly 46,000 clones, approximately 26% of them appearing once. This CDR3 is built from 14 residues. J gave up 6 bases and V 3 bases, and 8 bases lay outside the gene matches. Per the germline V gene, CDR1 is MNHEY and CDR2 is SMNVEV (reference sequence). There were no patients who had received any treatment before thyroid surgery. The chain joins TRBV27 to TRBJ2-7; 7 bases are a match to TRBD2. Sequencing used blood. The TCR was taken from a male donor with papillary thyroid cancer or a benign thyroid nodule (not recorded which). Some clones in this sample may be carry-over from other donors' samples. The CDR3 region has the DNA TGTGCCAGCAGTTTCGGTGCGGGAGAGGGCGAGCAGTACTTC. It translates to CASSFGAGEGEQYF.